This T cell receptor beta chain was captured by sequencing in a study of blood T cell repertoires in COVID-19. For the study at large: PBMCs, B-cell-depleted T cells, or T cells provided the cDNA or gDNA that made up the material.

This clone was recorded once. J gave up 3 bases and V 7 bases, and 8 bases lay outside the gene matches. Germline V gene sequence: CDR1 LNHDA, CDR2 SQIVND (reference sequence). This CDR3 has 14 amino acids. Authors' processing steps: Researchers report that nucleated cell counts were estimated from reference gene primer amplification. Generated by immunoSEQ multiplex PCR, the TCRdb table keeps only in-frame clones and is missing some. D and trimming were read from the DNA, whereas the V and J calls and clone size are those reported in that table. The sample shows 55,000 to 80,000 clones, about 81% of them seen only once.

The material sequenced was peripheral blood. The TCR originated in a human donor in a cohort sampled during active COVID-19. The chain is built from TRBV19 and TRBJ2-7, with 8 bases that match TRBD2. The CDR3 coding sequence is TGTGCCAGTAAGGCTAGCGGGTCCTTCTACGAGCAGTACTTC. This codes for CASKASGSFYEQYF.